These 23 T cell receptor beta chains originate from one sample sequenced in a study of blood T cell repertoires in COVID-19 (dated by TCRdb to about 2020). The receptor library was made with the immunoSEQ multiplex PCR assay. In its TCRdb copy, this immuneACCESS table keeps in-frame sequences only and misses some clones. Where compared with another copy, unresolved V genes explain less than half of these, and the others have no known cause. The sample table lists about 150,000 clones, around 90% of them with a count of one. The ten largest clonotypes hold 4% of the sample. Sequenced: PBMCs or T cells enriched from blood (not recorded which). All receptors come from a woman aged 35 to 49 who had been exposed to COVID-19.

This clone has only a few counts. This chain connects TRBV5-6 to TRBJ1-1, with TRBD1 as a possible D gene (5 bases). Germline V gene lookup returns CDR1 SGHDT and CDR2 YYEEEE. This CDR3 spans 13 amino acids. Between the trimmed V and J ends, which lost 7 bases and 5 bases, there was a span of 15 bases. The CDR3 DNA sequence: TGTGCCAGCCTCGTCGGGGGGATGACTGAAGCTTTCTTT. It encodes CASLVGGMTEAFF.

The gene calls are TRBV6-2 or TRBV6-3 and TRBJ1-2, with D unresolved. The CDR3 is made up of 13 amino acids. V lost 3 bases and J lost 8, with 13 bases in between. Germline loops: CDR1 MNHEY, CDR2 SVGEGT. The CDR3 region has the DNA TGTGCCAGCAGTTATATGGGCCGTGAGGGCTACACCTTC. Translating gives CASSYMGREGYTF.

A single count supports this clone. CDR3 coding DNA: TGTGCCAGCAGTTCTGCCGGGAAAGGCACAGATACGCAGTATTTT. Its protein product is CASSSAGKGTDTQYF. The gene calls are TRBV28 and TRBJ2-3; weak D call: TRBD2 (5 bases). The V gene lost 4 bases and the J gene lost 1 base, with 12 bases spanning the gap. Germline CDR1 and CDR2: MDHEN and SYDVKM. The CDR3 runs 15 residues.

This chain links TRBV19 with TRBJ2-1; the match to TRBD2 covers 11 bases. The CDR3 has 17 amino acids. The V and J ends lost 4 bases and 0 bases, in that order; junction bases with no gene match: 5. Germline V gene lookup returns CDR1 LNHDA and CDR2 SQIVND (reference sequence). CDR3 DNA sequence: TGTGCCAGTAGTAAAATAGCGGGGGGGATCTCCTACAATGAGCAGTTCTTC. Translated, it gives CASSKIAGGISYNEQFF.

This chain links TRBV9 with TRBJ1-3; 8 bases are shared with TRBD1. Germline CDR1 and CDR2: SGDLS and YYNGEE. The CDR3 runs to 15 residues. After removal of 4 bases from V and 2 bases from J, the junction contained 5 bases not matched to a gene. The CDR3 reads CASSIGQGPGNTIYF. The DNA for the CDR3 is TGTGCCAGCAGCATCGGACAGGGACCTGGAAACACCATATATTTT.

CDR3 protein: CASSPPGGANVLTF. The CDR3 DNA reads as TGCGCCAGCAGCCCTCCCGGTGGGGCCAACGTCCTGACTTTC. J is TRBJ2-6 and V is TRBV5-1; no firm D call. Trimming left V 4 bases short and J 3 bases short, with 8 bases between. This CDR3 contains 14 residues. Germline V lookup: CDR1 SGHRS, CDR2 YFSETQ.

This clone was seen once. The genes are TRBV19 and TRBJ1-5; D perhaps matches TRBD1 (5 bases). Trimming removed 1 base from V and 0 bases from J, with 10 bases in between. The germline V gene encodes CDR1 LNHDA and CDR2 SQIVND (reference sequence). The CDR3 extends over 16 amino acids. CDR3 sequence (DNA): TGTGCCAGTAGTATAGGCGCGGGGGATAGCAATCAGCCCCAGCATTTT. This translates into CASSIGAGDSNQPQHF.

This chain connects TRBV12-3 or TRBV12-4 to TRBJ2-3; the D gene is possibly TRBD1 (5 bases). The CDR3 runs 13 residues. The ends were cut back, 3 bases at V and 6 bases at J, with 10 bases in the middle. Written as DNA, the CDR3 is TGTGCCAGCAGTTTCAGGGCCTCGGATACGCAGTATTTT. Its translation: CASSFRASDTQYF.

The V and J genes are TRBV28 and TRBJ2-7; no reliable D call. The germline V and J ends were trimmed by 7 bases and 5 bases, with 18 bases remaining between them. This CDR3 contains 14 residues. In germline, CDR1 is MDHEN, CDR2 SYDVKM. CDR3 sequence (DNA): TGTGCCAGCATTCCTTTGAGGTCGCTAAACGAGCAGTACTTC. This translates into CASIPLRSLNEQYF.

The chain joins TRBV3-1 (or the pseudogene TRBV3-2) to TRBJ1-6; TRBD1 is a possible D gene (5 bases). Germline CDR1 is LGHDT and CDR2 is YNNKEL (reference sequence). The V end was cut by 0 bases, the J end by 0 bases, with 12 bases between. The length of the CDR3 is 18 residues. This CDR3 reads CASSQEGTGSSYNSPLHF. The CDR3 DNA is TGTGCCAGCAGCCAAGAGGGGACCGGGAGCTCCTATAATTCACCCCTCCACTTT.

V and J are TRBV19 and TRBJ1-1, with D maybe TRBD1 (5 bases). This CDR3 is 13 amino acids long. CDR1 LNHDA and CDR2 SQIVND come from the germline V gene (reference sequence). The V end lost 1 base, the J end lost 11 bases, and 14 bases lay between the germline ends. The CDR3 reads CASSIGGGRSAFF. CDR3 nucleotides: TGTGCCAGTAGTATAGGGGGCGGCAGGAGCGCTTTCTTT. Drawing the rest from reference TRBV19 and TRBJ1-1, the complete variable domain is DGGITQSPKYLFRKEGQNVTLSCEQNLNHDAMYWYRQDPGQGLRLIYYSQIVNDFQKGDIAEGYSVSREKKESFPLTVTSAQKNPTAFYLCASSIGGGRSAFFGQGTRLTVV.

The V gene is TRBV11-2, the J gene TRBJ2-3; D gene uncertain. Looked up from germline, CDR1 is SGHAT and CDR2 is FQNNGV. CDR3 length equals 12 residues. V was clipped by 4 bases and J by 2 bases, with 4 bases between them. CDR3 amino acids: CASSYTTDTQYF. The CDR3 DNA is TGTGCCAGCAGCTACACCACAGATACGCAGTATTTT.

The J gene is TRBJ2-1, the V gene TRBV12-5; TRBD2 might be the D (6 bases). The CDR3 is made up of 16 amino acids. V gave up 0 bases and J gave up 9 bases, with 18 bases separating them. CDR1 LGHNT and CDR2 FRNRAP come from the germline V gene. The CDR3 DNA reads as TGTGCTAGTGGTTTGGTCCGGGACTCCGTTTCGGGTGAGCAGTTCTTC. Amino acid sequence: CASGLVRDSVSGEQFF.

Only a few counts were recorded for this clone. The CDR3 loop is CASSQDSLTVEKLFF. As DNA, the CDR3 is TGCGCCAGCAGCCAAGATTCCTTGACAGTTGAAAAACTGTTTTTT. This chain links TRBV4-3 with TRBJ1-4; tentative D call: TRBD1 (5 bases). The CDR3 totals 15 residues. Per the germline V gene, CDR1 is LGHNA and CDR2 is YSLEER. The V gene lost 0 bases and the J gene lost 7 bases, with 12 bases spanning the gap.

The chain has TRBV28 and TRBJ2-2; D call uncertain. CDR1 is MDHEN and CDR2 is SYDVKM in the germline V gene. Trimming pared 9 bases from V and 8 bases from J, leaving 16 bases between. The CDR3 contains 13 residues. CDR3 in amino acids: CASIQRVLGELFF. In nucleotides, the CDR3 is TGTGCCAGTATTCAAAGAGTATTGGGGGAGCTGTTTTTT.

This clone is a singleton in its sample. V usage is TRBV29-1 and J usage is TRBJ2-3, with 9 positions matching TRBD1. CDR1 and CDR2 from the germline V gene are SQVTM and ANQGSEA. With 5 bases clipped from V and 4 bases from J, the junction kept 4 bases outside the gene matches. The CDR3 runs to 13 residues. The CDR3 DNA sequence: TGCAGCGTTCTCGGACAGGGGCCAGATACGCAGTATTTT. The encoded protein is CSVLGQGPDTQYF.

The V gene is TRBV19, the J gene TRBJ1-1; the D is unclear. The CDR3 runs to 15 residues. CDR1 LNHDA and CDR2 SQIVND come from the germline V gene (reference sequence). V was clipped by 5 bases and J by 4 bases, with 17 bases between them. The CDR3 DNA is TGTGCCAGTAGTCCCTCGCCGGCGGGTGGCACTGAAGCTTTCTTT. This codes for CASSPSPAGGTEAFF.

The V and J genes are TRBV7-8 and TRBJ2-7; D perhaps matches TRBD2 (5 bases). This CDR3 is 12 amino acids long. CDR1 is SGHVS, CDR2 FQNEAQ, per germline. With 0 bases removed from V and 7 bases from J, the gap between germline ends came to 7 bases. CDR3 sequence: CASSLALAEQYF. Here the CDR3 DNA reads TGTGCCAGCAGCTTAGCGCTAGCTGAGCAGTACTTC. The whole variable domain, filled in from reference TRBV7-8 and TRBJ2-7, reads GAGVSQSPRYKVAKRGQDVALRCDPISGHVSLFWYQQALGQGPEFLTYFQNEAQLDKSGLPSDRFFAERPEGSVSTLKIQRTQQEDSAVYLCASSLALAEQYFGPGTRLTVT.

V is TRBV6-2 or TRBV6-3 and J is TRBJ2-5; possibly TRBD2 for D (5 bases). Trimming removed 5 bases at V and 4 bases at J, with 17 bases between. Germline CDR1 reads MNHEY; CDR2 reads SVGEGT. CDR3 length: 15 amino acids. This CDR3 reads CASSATTKYGETQYF. CDR3 sequence (DNA): TGTGCCAGCAGTGCGACTACCAAATACGGAGAGACCCAGTACTTC.

The chain recombines TRBV27 with TRBJ2-5; D unclear. The germline V gene encodes CDR1 MNHEY and CDR2 SMNVEV (reference sequence). This CDR3 comprises 13 residues. With 0 bases removed from V and 8 bases from J, the gap between germline ends came to 10 bases. The CDR3 DNA reads TGTGCCAGCAGTTTATCGGTCCCGGGTACCCAGTACTTC. It translates to CASSLSVPGTQYF.

J is TRBJ2-1 and V is TRBV24-1; 11 bases map to TRBD2. V lost 4 bases and J lost 3; bases outside the gene matches: 4. This CDR3 is built from 16 residues. Looked up from germline, CDR1 is KGHDR and CDR2 is SFDVKD. CDR3 amino acids: CATSESGTSGYNEQFF. In DNA form, the CDR3 reads TGTGCCACCAGTGAGTCCGGGACTAGCGGCTACAATGAGCAGTTCTTC.

This clone was counted at least ten times. V is TRBV25-1 and J is TRBJ2-5; D ambiguous. Germline V gene lookup returns CDR1 MGHDK and CDR2 SYGVNS. This CDR3 comprises 11 residues. Trimming pared 5 bases from V and 2 bases from J, leaving 3 bases between. This chain's CDR3 is CASSHQETQYF. The CDR3, as DNA: TGTGCCAGCAGTCATCAAGAGACCCAGTACTTC.

The chain combines TRBV25-1 with TRBJ2-5; D is unresolved. Trimming shortened V by 1 base and J by 5 bases, and 17 bases separated the two germline ends. CDR1 and CDR2 (germline): MGHDK, SYGVNS. The CDR3 length is 16 residues. The CDR3 reads CASSEFTMAGWETQYF. The DNA of the CDR3 is TGTGCCAGCAGTGAATTTACTATGGCCGGTTGGGAGACCCAGTACTTC.